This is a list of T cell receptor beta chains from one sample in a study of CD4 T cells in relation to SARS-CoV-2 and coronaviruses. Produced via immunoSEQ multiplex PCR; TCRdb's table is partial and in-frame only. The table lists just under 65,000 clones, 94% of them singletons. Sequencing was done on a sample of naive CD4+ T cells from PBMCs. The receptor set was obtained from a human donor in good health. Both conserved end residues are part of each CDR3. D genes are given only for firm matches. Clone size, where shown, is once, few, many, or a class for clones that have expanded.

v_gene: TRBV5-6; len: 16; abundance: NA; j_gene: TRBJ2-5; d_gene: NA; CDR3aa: CASSLGSRQGKETQYF; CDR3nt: TGTGCCAGCAGCTTGGGAAGTCGTCAGGGCAAAGAGACCCAGTACTTC
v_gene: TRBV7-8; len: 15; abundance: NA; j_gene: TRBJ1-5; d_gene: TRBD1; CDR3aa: CASSLGQGPRQPQHF; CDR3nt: TGTGCCAGCAGCTTAGGACAGGGGCCAAGGCAGCCCCAGCATTTT
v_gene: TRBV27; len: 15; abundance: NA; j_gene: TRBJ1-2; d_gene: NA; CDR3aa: CASSLLGLGLYGYTF; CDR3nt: TGTGCCAGCAGTTTATTGGGTTTAGGCCTCTATGGCTACACCTTC
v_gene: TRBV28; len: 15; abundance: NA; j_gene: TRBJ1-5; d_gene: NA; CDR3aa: CASSLWAGNDQPQHF; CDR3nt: TGTGCCAGCAGTTTATGGGCAGGGAACGATCAGCCCCAGCATTTT
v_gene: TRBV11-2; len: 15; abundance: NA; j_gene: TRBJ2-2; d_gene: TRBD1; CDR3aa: CASSTYRGRTGELFF; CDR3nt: TGTGCCAGCAGCACCTACAGGGGTCGAACCGGGGAGCTGTTTTTT
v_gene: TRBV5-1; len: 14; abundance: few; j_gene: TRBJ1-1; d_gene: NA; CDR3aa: CASSLGPTNTEAFF; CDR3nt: TGCGCCAGCAGCTTGGGACCGACGAACACTGAAGCTTTCTTT
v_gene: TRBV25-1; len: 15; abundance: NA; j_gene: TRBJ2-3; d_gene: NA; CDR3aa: CASSGSRGNTDTQYF; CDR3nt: TGTGCCAGCAGTGGGAGCAGGGGTAACACAGATACGCAGTATTTT
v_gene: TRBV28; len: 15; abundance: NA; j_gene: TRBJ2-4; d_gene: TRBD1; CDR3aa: CASSPGTADKNIQYF; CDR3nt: TGTGCCAGCAGCCCCGGGACAGCAGACAAAAACATTCAGTACTTC
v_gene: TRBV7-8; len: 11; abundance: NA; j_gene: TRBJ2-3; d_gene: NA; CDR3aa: CASSLTDTQYF; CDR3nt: TGTGCCAGCAGCTTAACGGATACGCAGTATTTT
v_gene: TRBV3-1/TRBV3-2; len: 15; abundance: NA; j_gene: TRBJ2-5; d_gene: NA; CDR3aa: CASSQASGGAKTQYF; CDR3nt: TGTGCCAGCAGCCAAGCCTCGGGGGGCGCGAAGACCCAGTACTTC
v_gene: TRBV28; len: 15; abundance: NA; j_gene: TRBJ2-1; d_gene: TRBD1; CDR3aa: CASSFRDRAYNEQFF; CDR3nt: TGTGCCAGCAGTTTTCGGGACAGGGCCTACAATGAGCAGTTCTTC
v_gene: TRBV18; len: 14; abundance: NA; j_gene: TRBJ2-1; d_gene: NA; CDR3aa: CASFRTRLDNEQFF; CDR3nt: TGTGCCAGCTTCAGGACCCGCTTAGACAATGAGCAGTTCTTC
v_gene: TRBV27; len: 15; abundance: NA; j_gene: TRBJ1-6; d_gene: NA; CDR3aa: CASRSASLGDSPLHF; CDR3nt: TGTGCCAGCAGATCCGCATCCCTCGGGGATTCACCCCTCCACTTT
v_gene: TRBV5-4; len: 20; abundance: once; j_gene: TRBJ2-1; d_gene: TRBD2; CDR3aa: CASSSPAGSGSASSYNEQFF; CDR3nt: TGTGCCAGCAGCTCCCCGGCTGGTAGCGGGAGTGCAAGCTCCTACAATGAGCAGTTCTTC
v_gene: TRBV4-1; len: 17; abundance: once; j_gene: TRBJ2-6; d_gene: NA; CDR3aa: CASSQGGQAAGANVLTF; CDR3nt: TGCGCCAGCAGCCAAGGGGGTCAAGCCGCTGGGGCCAACGTCCTGACTTTC
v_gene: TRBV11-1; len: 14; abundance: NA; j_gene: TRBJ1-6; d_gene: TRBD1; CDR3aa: CASSPGQHNSPLHF; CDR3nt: TGTGCCAGCAGCCCGGGACAGCATAATTCACCCCTCCACTTT
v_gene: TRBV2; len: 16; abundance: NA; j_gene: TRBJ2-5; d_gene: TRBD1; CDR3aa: CASSRGGTGARETQYF; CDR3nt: TGTGCCAGCAGTAGAGGGGGGACAGGGGCCAGGGAGACCCAGTACTTC
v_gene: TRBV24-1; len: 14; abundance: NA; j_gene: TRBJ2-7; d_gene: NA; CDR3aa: CATSDPGRTYEQYF; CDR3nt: TGTGCCACCAGTGACCCTGGCAGAACCTACGAGCAGTACTTC
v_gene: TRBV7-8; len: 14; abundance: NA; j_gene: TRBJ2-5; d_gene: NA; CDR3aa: CASSLLWDRRTQYF; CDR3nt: TGTGCCAGCAGCTTACTTTGGGACCGGCGGACCCAGTACTTC
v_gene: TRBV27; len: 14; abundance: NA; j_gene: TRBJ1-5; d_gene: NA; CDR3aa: CASSFDRLNQPQHF; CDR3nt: TGTGCCAGCAGCTTTGACAGGTTAAATCAGCCCCAGCATTTT
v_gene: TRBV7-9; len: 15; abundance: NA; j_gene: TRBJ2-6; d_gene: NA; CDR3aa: CASSLAISGANVLTF; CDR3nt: TGTGCCAGCAGCTTAGCAATCTCTGGGGCCAACGTCCTGACTTTC
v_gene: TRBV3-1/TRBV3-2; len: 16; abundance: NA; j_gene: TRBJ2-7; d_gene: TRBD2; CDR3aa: CASSPDTSGRAYEQYF; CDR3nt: TGTGCCAGCAGCCCGGACACTAGCGGGAGGGCCTACGAGCAGTACTTC
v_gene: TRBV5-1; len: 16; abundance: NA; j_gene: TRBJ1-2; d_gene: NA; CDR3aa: CASSLGGTQLNYGYTF; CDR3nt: TGCGCCAGCAGCTTAGGAGGGACACAACTTAACTATGGCTACACCTTC
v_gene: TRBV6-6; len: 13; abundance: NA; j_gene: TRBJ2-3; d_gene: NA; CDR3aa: CASLRESTDTQYF; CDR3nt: TGTGCCAGTCTCCGGGAAAGCACAGATACGCAGTATTTT
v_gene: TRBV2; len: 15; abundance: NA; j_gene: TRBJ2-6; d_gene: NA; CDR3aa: CASSEEGAGANVLTF; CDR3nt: TGTGCCAGCAGTGAAGAAGGGGCCGGGGCCAACGTCCTGACTTTC
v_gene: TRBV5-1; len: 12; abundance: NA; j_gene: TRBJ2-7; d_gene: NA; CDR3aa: CASRVAGYEQYF; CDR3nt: TGCGCCAGCAGGGTGGCGGGTTACGAGCAGTACTTC
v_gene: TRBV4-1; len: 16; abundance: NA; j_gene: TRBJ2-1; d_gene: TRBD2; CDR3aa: CASSQESAGGPREQFF; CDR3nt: TGCGCCAGCAGCCAAGAATCAGCGGGAGGGCCCCGTGAGCAGTTCTTC
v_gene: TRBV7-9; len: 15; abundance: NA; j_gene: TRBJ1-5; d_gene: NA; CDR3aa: CASSLSGTGHQPQHF; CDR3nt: TGTGCCAGCAGCTTAAGTGGCACCGGGCATCAGCCCCAGCATTTT
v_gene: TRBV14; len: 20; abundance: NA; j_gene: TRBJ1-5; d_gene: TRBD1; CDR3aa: CASSHWAETGGAIGNQPQHF; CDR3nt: TGTGCCAGCAGCCATTGGGCAGAGACAGGGGGGGCTATTGGCAATCAGCCCCAGCATTTT
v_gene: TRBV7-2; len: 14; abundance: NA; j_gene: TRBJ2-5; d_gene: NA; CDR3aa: CASSVDKDIGGQYF; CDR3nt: TGTGCCAGCAGCGTCGACAAGGACATCGGGGGCCAGTACTTC
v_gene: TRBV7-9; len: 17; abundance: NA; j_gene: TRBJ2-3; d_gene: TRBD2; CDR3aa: CASSLRSSGSFTDTQYF; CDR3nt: TGTGCCAGCAGCTTAAGGTCTAGCGGGAGTTTTACAGATACGCAGTATTTT
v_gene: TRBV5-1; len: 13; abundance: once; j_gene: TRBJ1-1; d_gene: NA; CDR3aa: CASSLAGLFEAFF; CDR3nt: TGCGCCAGCAGCTTGGCCGGACTATTTGAAGCTTTCTTT
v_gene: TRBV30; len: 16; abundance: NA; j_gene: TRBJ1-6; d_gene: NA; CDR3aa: CAWSVLTSSYNSPLHF; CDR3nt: TGTGCCTGGAGTGTACTCACGAGCTCCTATAATTCACCCCTCCACTTT
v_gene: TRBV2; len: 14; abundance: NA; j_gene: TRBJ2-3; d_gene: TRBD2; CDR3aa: CAKGLAASTDTQYF; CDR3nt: TGTGCCAAAGGACTAGCGGCCAGCACAGATACGCAGTATTTT
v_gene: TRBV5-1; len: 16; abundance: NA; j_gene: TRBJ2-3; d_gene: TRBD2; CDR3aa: CASSLAPGRATDTQYF; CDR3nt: TGCGCCAGCAGCTTGGCTCCCGGGAGGGCCACAGATACGCAGTATTTT
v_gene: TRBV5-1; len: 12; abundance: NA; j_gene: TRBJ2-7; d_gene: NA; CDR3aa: CASSSGAYEQYF; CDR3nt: TGCGCCAGCAGCTCCGGCGCTTACGAGCAGTACTTC
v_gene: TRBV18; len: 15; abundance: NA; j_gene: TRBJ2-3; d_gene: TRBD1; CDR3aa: CASSRGQASTDTQYF; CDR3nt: TGTGCCAGCTCCCGGGGACAGGCGAGCACAGATACGCAGTATTTT
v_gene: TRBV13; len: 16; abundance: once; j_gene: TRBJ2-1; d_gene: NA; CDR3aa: CASSLGAGVGHNEQFF; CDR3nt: TGTGCCAGCAGCTTAGGCGCGGGCGTCGGGCACAATGAGCAGTTCTTC
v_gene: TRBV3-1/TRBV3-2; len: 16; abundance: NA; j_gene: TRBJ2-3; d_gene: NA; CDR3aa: CASSQTIRYSTDTQYF; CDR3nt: TGTGCCAGCAGCCAAACAATACGCTATAGCACAGATACGCAGTATTTT
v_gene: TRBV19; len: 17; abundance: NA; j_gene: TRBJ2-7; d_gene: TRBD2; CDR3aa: CASSSRTSGSLTYEQYF; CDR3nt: TGTGCCAGTAGTTCCCGGACTAGCGGGAGTTTGACCTACGAGCAGTACTTC
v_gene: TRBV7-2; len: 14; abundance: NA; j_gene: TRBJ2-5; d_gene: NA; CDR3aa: CASSREWTQETQYF; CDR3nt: TGTGCCAGCAGTCGTGAATGGACTCAAGAGACCCAGTACTTC
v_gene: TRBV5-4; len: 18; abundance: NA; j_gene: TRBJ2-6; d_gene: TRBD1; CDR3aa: CASSLGGTGSIGANVLTF; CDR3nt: TGTGCCAGCAGCTTGGGTGGGACAGGGTCTATTGGGGCCAACGTCCTGACTTTC
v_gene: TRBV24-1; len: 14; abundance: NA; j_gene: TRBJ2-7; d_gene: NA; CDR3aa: CATSAGFSGVEQYF; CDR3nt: TGTGCCACCAGTGCCGGCTTCTCGGGGGTCGAGCAGTACTTC
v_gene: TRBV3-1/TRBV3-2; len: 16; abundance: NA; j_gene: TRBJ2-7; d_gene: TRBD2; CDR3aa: CASSLSPGLVGYEQYF; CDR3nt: TGTGCCAGCAGCCTCTCTCCGGGACTAGTCGGCTACGAGCAGTACTTC
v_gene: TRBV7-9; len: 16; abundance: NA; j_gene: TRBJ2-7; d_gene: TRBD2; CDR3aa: CASSRGTSGSPYEQYF; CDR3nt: TGTGCCAGCAGCAGGGGGACTAGCGGGTCCCCCTACGAGCAGTACTTC